The rows below give T cell receptor beta chains drawn from one sample of a study of cytomegalovirus exposure and HLA in healthy donors. Generated by immunoSEQ multiplex PCR, the TCRdb table keeps only in-frame clones and is missing some. The sample records about 230,000 clones, approximately 87% being singletons. The sample was PBMCs. These receptors were collected from a human donor in good health. The CDR3 runs from the conserved cysteine through the conserved F or W. The D gene is left open where the match is weak. Clone size is given for some rows only: seen once, a few or many times, or a class if the clone is expanded.

size	V	J	D	DNA	CDR3
NA	TRBV27	TRBJ2-7	TRBD2	TGTGCCAGCAGTTACCGAGGGGCTAGCGGGAGCTACGAGCAGTACTTC	CASSYRGASGSYEQYF
NA	TRBV5-1	TRBJ2-3	TRBD2	TGCGCCAGCAGCTTAGGACTAGTCGCCACAGATACGCAGTATTTT	CASSLGLVATDTQYF
NA	TRBV6-5	TRBJ2-7	NA	TGTGCCAGTAAACTACAGGGTTCCTACGAGCAGTACTTC	CASKLQGSYEQYF
NA	TRBV9	TRBJ2-7	NA	TGTGCCAGCAGCCCCAGCGACTGGTCCTACGAGCAGTACTTC	CASSPSDWSYEQYF
NA	TRBV28	TRBJ1-5	TRBD1	TGTGCCAGCAGTCCGGACAGGGTAAGTCGGATAGGCAATCAGCCCCAGCATTTT	CASSPDRVSRIGNQPQHF
NA	TRBV7-3	TRBJ1-2	TRBD1	TGTGCCAGCAGCACTACAGGGGGATATGGCTACACCTTC	CASSTTGGYGYTF
NA	TRBV27	TRBJ1-4	TRBD1	TGTGCCAGCAGATCTCAGGGGGGAGGTGAAAAACTGTTTTTT	CASRSQGGGEKLFF
NA	TRBV5-6	TRBJ2-7	TRBD2	TGTGCCAGCAGCCTGATAGCGGGAAAAGGGACCTACGAGCAGTACTTC	CASSLIAGKGTYEQYF
NA	TRBV14	TRBJ2-7	TRBD1	TGTGCCAGCAGCCAAGAGGGACAGTTCCTAGAGCAGTACTTC	CASSQEGQFLEQYF
NA	TRBV19	TRBJ2-7	TRBD1	TGTGCCAGTAGTATAGAAAGGGGGCCCTACGAGCAGTACTTC	CASSIERGPYEQYF
NA	TRBV4-1	TRBJ1-1	NA	TGCGCCAGCAGCCAAGATGGCCGGTTCGGGGAAGCTTTCTTT	CASSQDGRFGEAFF
NA	TRBV9	TRBJ2-1	TRBD2	TGTGCCAGCAGCCGTAGCGGGAACTCCTACAATGAGCAGTTCTTC	CASSRSGNSYNEQFF
NA	TRBV28	TRBJ2-7	TRBD2	TGTGCCAGCACTAGCGGGGCCTACGAGCAGTACTTC	CASTSGAYEQYF
NA	TRBV28	TRBJ2-7	TRBD1	TGTGCCAGCAGTTTATGGGGACAGGGGGACACCTACGAGCAGTACTTC	CASSLWGQGDTYEQYF
few	TRBV6-5	TRBJ1-4	NA	TGTGCCAGCAGTTACTCAACCGACGGGAAACTGTTTTTT	CASSYSTDGKLFF
NA	TRBV25-1	TRBJ1-1	TRBD1	TGTGCCAGCAGTGACCGGGACAGGCCCACTGAAGCTTTCTTT	CASSDRDRPTEAFF
NA	TRBV7-9	TRBJ2-7	NA	TGTGCCAGCAGCTCCTCCTCCTACGAGCAGTACTTC	CASSSSSYEQYF
once	TRBV5-4	TRBJ2-3	NA	TGTGCCAGCAGCCTGCGGACTAACCCGGGGCTAGATACGCAGTATTTT	CASSLRTNPGLDTQYF
NA	TRBV2	TRBJ2-1	TRBD2	TGTGCCAGCAGAGGGGGGACTAGCGGGAGGGGGTACAATGAGCAGTTCTTC	CASRGGTSGRGYNEQFF
few	TRBV10-3	TRBJ2-1	TRBD1	TGTGCCATCAGGGAACAGGGGGGATCCTACAATGAGCAGTTCTTC	CAIREQGGSYNEQFF
NA	TRBV4-2	TRBJ1-2	TRBD1	TGTGCCAGCAGCCAAGAAATGGAGACAGGGCGCGACTATGGCTACACCTTC	CASSQEMETGRDYGYTF
NA	TRBV5-4	TRBJ2-7	TRBD1	TGTGCCAGCAGCTTGGGACAGGGAATCGACGAGCAGTACTTC	CASSLGQGIDEQYF